The entry below describes one T cell receptor (beta chain). The sample belongs to a study of blood T cell repertoires in COVID-19. In the study overall: Acute and convalescent COVID-19 samples came from the United States, Italy and Spain. Nucleic acid was either cDNA or gDNA, and it came from T cells, B-cell-depleted T cells, or PBMCs.

In the authors' workflow: By means of reference gene primer amplification, nucleated cell counts were estimated. TCRdb's table, derived via immunoSEQ multiplex PCR, lists solely in-frame clones and lacks some. V, J and clone size were drawn from that table, and D and trimming were deduced from the DNA. The profile covers 45,000 to 55,000 clones, with over 80% appearing a single time and about 5.8% taken by the ten largest. This sequence originates from a human donor in a cohort sampled during active COVID-19. The sample was peripheral blood.

The CDR3 DNA is TGTGCCAGCAGTTTATCTAAACATGGACTCTACGACCCTAGCACAGATACGCAGTATTTT. Protein sequence: CASSLSKHGLYDPSTDTQYF. The gene calls are TRBV27 and TRBJ2-3, with D perhaps TRBD2 (5 bases). V lost 0 bases, J lost 0 bases, and 22 bases lay in between. This CDR3 region has 20 residues. Germline CDR1 reads MNHEY; CDR2 reads SMNVEV (reference sequence).